The 23 T cell receptor beta chains reported below all come from one sample, sequenced in a study of blood T cell repertoires in COVID-19 (dated by TCRdb to 2018 to 2021). The method was the immunoSEQ multiplex PCR assay. In its TCRdb copy, this immuneACCESS table keeps in-frame sequences only and misses some clones. Where compared with another copy, unresolved V genes explain less than half of these, and the others have no known cause. The table for this sample lists fewer than 150,000 clones; approximately 85% of them were counted only once. About 13% of the sample is held by the ten biggest clonotypes. The sample comprised peripheral blood. The receptor set was obtained from a human donor in a cohort sampled during active COVID-19.

DNA of the CDR3: TGCGCCAGCGCAGACCCGTGGGACAGGCGAAATTCACCCCTCCACTTT. The encoded protein is CASADPWDRRNSPLHF. The V gene is TRBV4-1, the J gene TRBJ1-6, with 8 bases matching TRBD1. Germline assignment: CDR1 MGHRA and CDR2 YSYEKL. CDR3 length equals 16 residues. V dropped 8 bases and J dropped 7; count of bases not matched to a gene: 13.

The V call is TRBV5-1, the J call TRBJ1-1, with 9 nucleotides matching TRBD1. The CDR3 is made up of 14 amino acids. Germline V gene lookup returns CDR1 SGHRS and CDR2 YFSETQ. Trimming took 6 bases from V and 4 from J; bases not matched to a gene: 7. Written as DNA, the CDR3 is TGCGCCAGCACCGAACAGGGGGCTCTCACTGAAGCTTTCTTT. Its translation is CASTEQGALTEAFF.

The gene calls are TRBV5-6 and TRBJ2-7; 7 bases align to TRBD1. With 0 bases clipped from V and 3 bases from J, the junction kept 9 bases outside the gene matches. The germline V gene has CDR1 SGHDT and CDR2 YYEEEE. This CDR3 comprises 16 residues. The CDR3 DNA reads TGTGCCAGCAGCTTGGCCGGGGCAGGGGGTGGCTACGAGCAGTACTTC. Its translation is CASSLAGAGGGYEQYF. The full variable domain, completed using reference TRBV5-6 and TRBJ2-7, is DAGVTQSPTHLIKTRGQQVTLRCSPKSGHDTVSWYQQALGQGPQFIFQYYEEEERQRGNFPDRFSGHQFPNYSSELNVNALLLGDSALYLCASSLAGAGGGYEQYFGPGTRLTVT.

The chain combines TRBV6-1 with TRBJ1-3, with no clear D. This CDR3 is built from 16 residues. Germline-derived CDR1 and CDR2 are MNHNS and SASEGT. V lost 0 bases and J 0 bases, leaving 9 bases between the germline ends. The CDR3 bases are TGTGCCAGCAGTGAAGCGTTGAGTTTCTCTGGAAACACCATATATTTT. It is translated as CASSEALSFSGNTIYF.

This chain uses TRBV6-2 or TRBV6-3 with TRBJ2-1; possibly TRBD2 for D (6 bases). V lost 5 bases and J lost 8, with 10 bases in between. CDR3 length: 12 amino acids. The germline gives CDR1 MNHEY, CDR2 SVGEGT. In nucleotides, the CDR3 is TGTGCCAGCAGTACTAGCATCCATGAGCAGTTCTTC. It encodes CASSTSIHEQFF.

This chain's CDR3 is CASAFRSPLTGLNSPLHF. The CDR3 DNA follows: TGTGCTAGTGCCTTCCGTTCCCCCCTTACAGGGCTCAATTCACCCCTCCACTTT. The V call is TRBV12-5, the J call TRBJ1-6; D may be TRBD1 (6 bases). This CDR3 is 18 amino acids long. Looked up from germline, CDR1 is LGHNT and CDR2 is FRNRAP. With 7 bases removed from V and 7 bases from J, the gap between germline ends came to 26 bases.

In its sample, this clone was seen once. J is TRBJ2-2 and V is TRBV7-8; TRBD1 matches 11 bases. The CDR3 runs 15 residues. The V segment lost 4 bases and the J segment 5 bases; nucleotides outside the gene matches: 3. Per germline, CDR1 SGHVS and CDR2 FQNEAQ. The CDR3 DNA reads as TGTGCCAGCAGCTCCGGGACAGGGGGTACCGGGGAGCTGTTTTTT. Its translation is CASSSGTGGTGELFF.

The chain recombines TRBV9 with TRBJ2-3; 8 bases agree with TRBD2. The CDR3 covers 15 residues. Germline trimming cut 0 bases from V and 4 bases from J; bases unmatched to any gene: 4. Germline V gives CDR1 SGDLS, CDR2 YYNGEE. The CDR3 loop reads CASSVVAGGADTQYF. In DNA form, the CDR3 reads TGTGCCAGCAGCGTAGTTGCGGGGGGCGCAGATACGCAGTATTTT.

The genes are TRBV5-1 and TRBJ1-1, with 8 bases that match TRBD1. V shed 3 bases, J shed 3 bases, and the junction held 4 bases outside the gene matches. Germline V gene sequence: CDR1 SGHRS, CDR2 YFSETQ. The CDR3 is 14 residues long. CDR3 in DNA: TGCGCCAGCAGCTCGCTACAGGGGGACACTGAAGCTTTCTTT. It is translated as CASSSLQGDTEAFF.

Comments on this clone: Its ends do not fully match the called genes, so a read error is possible. The V and J genes are TRBV7-9 and TRBJ1-1; 7 bases are shared with TRBD1. The CDR3 spans 12 residues. Germline CDR1 SEHNR, CDR2 FQNEAQ (reference sequence). This CDR3 is CASSFRDSPGLF. DNA of the CDR3: TGTGCCAGCAGCTTCCGGGACAGCCCGGGCCTTTTT.

The rearrangement joins TRBV28 to TRBJ2-7, with 8 nucleotides matching TRBD1. The germline gives CDR1 MDHEN, CDR2 SYDVKM. The CDR3 is made up of 15 amino acids. J lost 5 bases, V lost 5 bases, and 11 bases had no gene match. The CDR3 reads CASSSRDRNTNEQYF. For the CDR3, the DNA is TGTGCCAGCAGTAGCCGGGACAGGAACACTAACGAGCAGTACTTC.

The chain combines TRBV3-1 (or the pseudogene TRBV3-2) with TRBJ1-4, with unresolved D. The CDR3 extends over 14 amino acids. V shed 1 base and J shed 4 bases, with 7 bases lying between them. Germline V gene sequence: CDR1 LGHDT, CDR2 YNNKEL (reference sequence). This chain's CDR3 is CASSQGGGNEKLFF. The DNA for the CDR3 is TGTGCCAGCAGCCAAGGGGGAGGTAATGAAAAACTGTTTTTT.

The chain links TRBV6-5 to TRBJ2-5; tentatively, D is TRBD2 (5 bases). Germline CDR1 MNHEY, CDR2 SVGAGI. Trimming removed 7 bases from V and 5 bases from J, with 17 bases in between. This CDR3 is built from 14 residues. DNA of the CDR3: TGTGCCAGCATCTGGGGAGAGCTAGGGGAGACCCAGTACTTC. Translating it yields CASIWGELGETQYF.

V gene TRBV5-4 combines with J gene TRBJ2-3; D not certain. This CDR3 has 13 amino acids. Trimming removed 1 base at V and 14 bases at J, with 17 bases between. Germline V gives CDR1 SGHNT, CDR2 YYREEE (reference sequence). The CDR3 is CASSLSATRDPYF. The CDR3 DNA reads TGTGCCAGCAGCTTGTCAGCGACTCGCGATCCGTATTTT.

The chain links TRBV5-1 to TRBJ1-3, with 7 bases aligning to TRBD1. The CDR3 spans 17 residues. Losses at the gene ends were 0 bases for V and 3 bases for J; bases not matched to a gene: 9. Per germline, CDR1 SGHRS and CDR2 YFSETQ. Here the CDR3 DNA reads TGCGCCAGCAGCTTGGGCCCAGACAGGGCGGGTGGAAACACCATATATTTT. This gives the protein CASSLGPDRAGGNTIYF.

The chain employs TRBV28 and TRBJ1-2; maybe TRBD1 (6 bases). The CDR3 totals 14 residues. V was shortened by 7 bases and J by 7 bases, with 19 bases between the two germline ends. CDR1 is MDHEN and CDR2 is SYDVKM in the germline V gene. The CDR3 bases are TGTGCCAGCATAGGGGACATGGGTGTCTCTGGCTACACCTTC. Its translation is CASIGDMGVSGYTF.

The chain carries TRBV7-3 and TRBJ2-1; 10 positions agree with TRBD2. V gave up 5 bases and J gave up 8 bases; unmatched junction bases: 6. Germline V lookup: CDR1 SGHTA, CDR2 FQGTGA. This CDR3 contains 14 residues. This chain's CDR3 is CASSQRGGRDEQFF. CDR3 DNA sequence: TGTGCCAGCAGCCAGCGGGGGGGCCGGGATGAGCAGTTCTTC.

This clone was seen more than once but under ten times. The chain links TRBV19 to TRBJ2-7; 10 positions agree with TRBD1. CDR1 and CDR2 from the germline V gene are LNHDA and SQIVND (reference sequence). This CDR3 region has 14 residues. V trimming: 10 bases; J trimming: 4 bases; junction bases outside the gene matches: 10. Here the CDR3 reads CATAEGTGDYEQYF. The CDR3 nucleotides read TGTGCCACCGCTGAGGGGACAGGGGATTACGAGCAGTACTTC. The variable domain in full, with the rest retrieved from reference TRBV19 and TRBJ2-7, is DGGITQSPKYLFRKEGQNVTLSCEQNLNHDAMYWYRQDPGQGLRLIYYSQIVNDFQKGDIAEGYSVSREKKESFPLTVTSAQKNPTAFYLCATAEGTGDYEQYFGPGTRLTVT.

This clone was found once. The chain uses TRBV5-4 and TRBJ1-5, with D perhaps TRBD1 (5 bases). This CDR3 spans 14 amino acids. Trimming removed 4 bases from V and 7 bases from J, with 15 bases in between. Germline V lookup: CDR1 SGHNT, CDR2 YYREEE (reference sequence). This CDR3 is CASSRMGEEQPQHF. CDR3 nucleotides: TGTGCCAGCAGCCGGATGGGGGAGGAACAGCCCCAGCATTTT.

This chain joins TRBV7-2 and TRBJ1-1, with unresolved D. The V end was cut by 6 bases, the J end by 4 bases, with 12 bases between. The V gene's germline CDR1 is SGHTA and CDR2 FQGNSA. The CDR3 length is 13 residues. The CDR3 nucleotides are TGTGCCAGCAGAACCCCTTCGGGCACTGAAGCTTTCTTT. Translating it yields CASRTPSGTEAFF.

In regard to this clone: Other DNA variants within this sample encode the same CDR3. CDR3 protein: CASSLGQGGNTEAFF. The CDR3 DNA reads as TGCGCCAGCAGCTTGGGACAGGGGGGGAACACTGAAGCTTTCTTT. The genes are TRBV5-1 and TRBJ1-1; 9 bases map to TRBD1. Germline CDR1 reads SGHRS; CDR2 reads YFSETQ. CDR3 length equals 15 residues. Germline trimming cut 0 bases from V and 1 base from J; bases unmatched to any gene: 1.

This clone was found a few times. The chain couples TRBV2 to TRBJ1-5; 7 bases match TRBD1. Trimming cost V 4 bases and J 0 bases; bases outside gene matches: 6. The germline V gene has CDR1 SNHLY and CDR2 FYNNEI. This CDR3 is built from 16 residues. CDR3 bases: TGTGCCAGCAGTGGACAGGGAAGAGGTAGCAATCAGCCCCAGCATTTT. Translating it yields CASSGQGRGSNQPQHF. The full variable domain, its missing parts supplied by reference TRBV2 and TRBJ1-5, is EPEVTQTPSHQVTQMGQEVILRCVPISNHLYFYWYRQILGQKVEFLVSFYNNEISEKSEIFDDQFSVERPDGSNFTLKIRSTKLEDSAMYFCASSGQGRGSNQPQHFGDGTRLSIL.

This clone was counted a few times. V is TRBV7-9 and J is TRBJ1-1; D is unresolved. With 2 bases removed from V and 1 base from J, the gap between germline ends came to 5 bases. Germline CDR1 is SEHNR and CDR2 is FQNEAQ (reference sequence). There are 13 residues in the CDR3. The CDR3 region has the DNA TGTGCCAGCAGCTTATATAAGAACACTGAAGCTTTCTTT. It translates to CASSLYKNTEAFF.